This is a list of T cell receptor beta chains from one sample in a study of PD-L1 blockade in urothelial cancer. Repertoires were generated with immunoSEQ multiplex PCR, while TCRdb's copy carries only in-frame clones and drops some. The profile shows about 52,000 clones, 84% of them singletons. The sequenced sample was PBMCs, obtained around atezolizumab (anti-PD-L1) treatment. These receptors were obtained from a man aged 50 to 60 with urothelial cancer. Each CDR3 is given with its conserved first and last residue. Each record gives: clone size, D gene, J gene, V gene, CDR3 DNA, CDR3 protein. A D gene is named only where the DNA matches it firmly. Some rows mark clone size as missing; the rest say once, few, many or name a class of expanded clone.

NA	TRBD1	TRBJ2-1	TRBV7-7	TGTGCCAGCAGCTCGGACAGGGGAGGCAATGAGCAGTTCTTC	CASSSDRGGNEQFF
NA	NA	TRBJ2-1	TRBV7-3	TGTGCCAGCAGCTTTACAGGGCAGGCCTACAATGAGCAGTTCTTC	CASSFTGQAYNEQFF
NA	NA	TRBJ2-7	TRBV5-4	TGTGCCAGCAGCGCCCCTCCAGGGAGGGAGCAGTACTTC	CASSAPPGREQYF
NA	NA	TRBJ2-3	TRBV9	TGTGCCAGCACTGACAGGCCGAACACAGATACGCAGTATTTT	CASTDRPNTDTQYF
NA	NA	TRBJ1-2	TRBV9	TGTGCCAGCAGCGAAGGAAGAGGCGATTATGGCTACACCTTC	CASSEGRGDYGYTF
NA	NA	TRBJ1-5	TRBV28	TGTGCCAGCAGTTTATTGGGGGGACGCAATCAGCCCCAGCATTTT	CASSLLGGRNQPQHF
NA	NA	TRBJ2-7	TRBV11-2	TGTGCCAGCAGCTTAGCGTTCGCGTCCTACGAGCAGTACTTC	CASSLAFASYEQYF
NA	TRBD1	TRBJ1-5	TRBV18	TGTGCCAGCTCACCATCAGGGGGGACTAGCAATCAGCCCCAGCATTTT	CASSPSGGTSNQPQHF
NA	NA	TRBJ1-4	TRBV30	TGTGCCTGGAGTCCCATATCCCCCCGAGTCGGAAAACTGTTTTTT	CAWSPISPRVGKLFF
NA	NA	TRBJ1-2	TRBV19	TGTGCCAGTAGTATAGGGAGAATTGGGGGCTACACCTTC	CASSIGRIGGYTF
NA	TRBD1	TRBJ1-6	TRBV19	TGTGCCAGTAGTATAGGGACAGGGTGGAATTCACCCCTCCACTTT	CASSIGTGWNSPLHF
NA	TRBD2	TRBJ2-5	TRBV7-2	TGTGCCAGCAGCTTCCCGGGACTAGCGGGGGGGCCAGGGGAGACCCAGTACTTC	CASSFPGLAGGPGETQYF
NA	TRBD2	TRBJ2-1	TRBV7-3	TGTGCCAGCAGCTTAGGCGGGGGGGCAAATGAGCAGTTCTTC	CASSLGGGANEQFF
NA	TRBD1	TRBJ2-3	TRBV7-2	TGTGCCAGCAGTTTTGACAGGGCGCAGTATTTT	CASSFDRAQYF
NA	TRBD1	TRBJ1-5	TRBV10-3	TGTGCCATCAGTGAGTCGAGACAGGGTGATAATCAGCCCCAGCATTTT	CAISESRQGDNQPQHF
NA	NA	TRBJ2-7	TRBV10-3	TGTGCCATCAGTGTTGGTCTCGGGCAGTACTTC	CAISVGLGQYF
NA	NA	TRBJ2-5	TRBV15	TGTGCCACCAGCAGTGCCAAGGGGTCATGGGTGGAGACCCAGTACTTC	CATSSAKGSWVETQYF
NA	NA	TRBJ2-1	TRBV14	TGTGCCAGCAGCCAAGATCGGACACGATTGGATGAGCAGTTCTTC	CASSQDRTRLDEQFF
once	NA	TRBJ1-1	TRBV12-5	TGTGCTAGTGGTTTGTTAGGAGGTAGGACTGAAGCTTTCTTT	CASGLLGGRTEAFF
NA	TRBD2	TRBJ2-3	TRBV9	TGTGCCAGCAGCTACGGACTAGCGGACACAGATACGCAGTATTTT	CASSYGLADTDTQYF
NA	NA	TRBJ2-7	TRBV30	TGTGCCTGGACCGGTGGGCCGCCCTACGAGCAGTACTTC	CAWTGGPPYEQYF
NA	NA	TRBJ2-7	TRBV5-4	TGTGCCAGCAGCTCGGACCGGGGGAGCTACGAGCAGTACTTC	CASSSDRGSYEQYF
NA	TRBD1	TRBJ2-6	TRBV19	TGTGCCAGTAAAGGGACAGGCCGCTCTGGGGCCAACGTCCTGACTTTC	CASKGTGRSGANVLTF
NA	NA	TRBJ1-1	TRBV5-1	TGCGCCAGCAGCTTGGACAGGGTCATTACTGAAGCTTTCTTT	CASSLDRVITEAFF
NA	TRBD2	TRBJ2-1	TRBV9	TGTGCCAGCAGCGTATCTGCGGGGGGGGGTTATGAGCAGTTCTTC	CASSVSAGGGYEQFF
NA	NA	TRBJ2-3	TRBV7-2	TGTGCCAGCAGCCCCAGAGGTGGAGATACGCAGTATTTT	CASSPRGGDTQYF
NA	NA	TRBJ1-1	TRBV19	TGTGCCAGCCGACGACAGCGGAACACTGAAGCTTTCTTT	CASRRQRNTEAFF
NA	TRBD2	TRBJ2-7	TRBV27	TGTGCCAGCAGTTTTGGTGGTAGCGGGCCCTACGAGCAGTACTTC	CASSFGGSGPYEQYF
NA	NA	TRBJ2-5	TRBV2	TGTGCCAGCAGCGGGGTGGGGGAGACCCAGTACTTC	CASSGVGETQYF
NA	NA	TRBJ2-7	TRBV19	TGTGCCAGTAGTATGACCCCGACTGGTGCCTACGAGCAGTACTTC	CASSMTPTGAYEQYF
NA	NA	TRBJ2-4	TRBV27	TGTGCCAGCAGTTTATCGAGGTCTGACCTAGCCAAAAACATTCAGTACTTC	CASSLSRSDLAKNIQYF
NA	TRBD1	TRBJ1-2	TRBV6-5	TGTGCCAGCAGTTTACAGGGGGGGGCAAACGGCTACACCTTC	CASSLQGGANGYTF
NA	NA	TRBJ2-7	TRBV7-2	TGTGCCAGCAGCTCGGGACTCTCCTACGAGCAGTACTTC	CASSSGLSYEQYF
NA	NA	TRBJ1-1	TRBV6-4	TGTGCCAGCCAGAGAGGGCCGAACACTGAAGCTTTCTTT	CASQRGPNTEAFF
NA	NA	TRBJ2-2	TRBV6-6	TGTGCCAGCAGTTATAACGGGGAGAACGGGGAGCTGTTTTTT	CASSYNGENGELFF
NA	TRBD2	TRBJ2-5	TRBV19	TGTGCCAGTGGGACTAGCGGGAGTTGGAAGACCCAGTACTTC	CASGTSGSWKTQYF
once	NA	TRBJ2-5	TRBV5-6	TGTGCCAGCAGCTTGGCTTCCCCGGTGGAGACCCAGTACTTC	CASSLASPVETQYF
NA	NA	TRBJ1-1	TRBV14	TGTGCCAGCAGCCAAGGGAGGAGCCAGAACACTGAAGCTTTCTTT	CASSQGRSQNTEAFF
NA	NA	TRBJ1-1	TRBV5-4	TGTGCCAGCAGCCCCCGTCCCCTCGCTGGCGGCGGCACTGAAGCTTTCTTT	CASSPRPLAGGGTEAFF
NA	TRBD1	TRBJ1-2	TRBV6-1	TGTGCCAGCAGCCTGGACAGGGGCCATTATGGCTACACCTTC	CASSLDRGHYGYTF
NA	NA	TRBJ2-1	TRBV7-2	TGTGCCAGCAGCTTAGCGACAGGAGCCTACAATGAGCAGTTCTTC	CASSLATGAYNEQFF
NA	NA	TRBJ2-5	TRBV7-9	TGTGCCAGCACCTACGCAGGGATCCAAGAGACCCAGTACTTC	CASTYAGIQETQYF
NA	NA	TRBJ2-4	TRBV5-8	TGTGCCAGCAGCTACGTTAAGGAGCTAGCCAAAAACATTCAGTACTTC	CASSYVKELAKNIQYF
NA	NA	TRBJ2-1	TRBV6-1	TGTGCCAGCAGGATAGACGGGTCCAATGAGCAGTTCTTC	CASRIDGSNEQFF
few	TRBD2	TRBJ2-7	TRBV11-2	TGTGCCAGCAGCCATCTAGCGGGAGTGGGGGAGCAGTACTTC	CASSHLAGVGEQYF
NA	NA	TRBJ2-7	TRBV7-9	TGTGCCAGCAGCACCACCCGACAGCTTTCCTACGAGCAGTACTTC	CASSTTRQLSYEQYF
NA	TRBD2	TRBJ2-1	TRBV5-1	TGCGCCAGCAGCTTGGCCGAGCGGGGGGGCCATTACAATGAGCAGTTCTTC	CASSLAERGGHYNEQFF
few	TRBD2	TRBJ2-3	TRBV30	TGTGCCTGGAGTGCCCTAGCGGGAGCTTCAGATACGCAGTATTTT	CAWSALAGASDTQYF
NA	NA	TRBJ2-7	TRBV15	TGTGCCACCAGCAGGCAGACCGCTGGACATTCCTACGAGCAGTACTTC	CATSRQTAGHSYEQYF
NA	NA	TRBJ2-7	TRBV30	TGTGCCTGGAGTGTAACGGTGTTGGGGAGCTCCTACGAGCAGTACTTC	CAWSVTVLGSSYEQYF
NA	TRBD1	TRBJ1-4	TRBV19	TGTGCCAGTAGTCCAGGGCCCCGACAGGGTATCGAAAAACTGTTTTTT	CASSPGPRQGIEKLFF
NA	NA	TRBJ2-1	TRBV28	TGTGCCAGCATCAGCGGAGGCCTTGAGCAGTTCTTC	CASISGGLEQFF
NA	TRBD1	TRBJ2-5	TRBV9	TGTGCCAGCAGTAAGGACAGGGGCTTACAAGAGACCCAGTACTTC	CASSKDRGLQETQYF